This TCR beta chain appears in the sequencing data of a study of T cell responses to AZD1222 COVID-19 vaccine. Findings of the study overall: The reported proportion of spike-specific TCRs targeting unmutated variant regions was nearly half. Researchers report vaccine-associated CD4 TCRs spanning spike, with dominance at 160-218 and 743-854.

TCRdb's table, derived via immunoSEQ multiplex PCR, lists solely in-frame clones and lacks some. Of more than 95,000 clones listed, around 93% were seen once; the top ten hold 1.1%. Notes on this clone: Its specificity is unknown.

The sample in question was peripheral blood, obtained on day 0 of AZD1222 vaccination. The sequence came from an adult in good health.

In DNA, the CDR3 is TGTGCCAGCAGGAGGGACAGGGGTGTCGGGAACATTCAGTACTTC. It is translated as CASRRDRGVGNIQYF. This sequence joins TRBV27 and TRBJ2-4, with TRBD1 identical over 10 bases. In germline, CDR1 is MNHEY, CDR2 SMNVEV (reference sequence). This CDR3 has 15 residues. J was trimmed by 7 bases and V by 6 bases; bases with no gene match: 9.